Detailed here is one TCR beta chain. Its antigen remains undetermined. No much larger clone is present one base from it, and per-base qualities are unavailable. To prepare the library, the immunoSEQ multiplex PCR assay was applied. Adaptive Biotechnologies carried out TCRB amplification, library preparation, sequencing and preliminary bioinformatics at Survey level resolution. The original pipeline was this. Clonality was computed in R as 1 minus normalized Shannon entropy; the Gini index was calculated with the R package ineq. To get the overlap score, the summed counts of shared sequences were divided by the total counts of all sequences in both of the compared samples. The significance of shared clonotypes was tested with Fisher's exact test, assuming a theoretical repertoire of 10^7 TCRB sequences. As stored in TCRdb, this immuneACCESS dataset retains in-frame rearrangements with V and J assigned. A fraction of the clones does not appear; measured against another copy, unresolved V genes explain less than half of the discrepancy, and the remainder lacks a known reason. The D gene and trimming were derived from the DNA, and the V and J assignments and clone size from that table. A total of about 9,800 clones appear in this sample, about 80% of them only once. The top ten clones comprise around 0.34% of the sample.

CDR1 LNHDA and CDR2 SQIVND were looked up in the germline V gene (reference sequence). The CDR3 spans 13 residues, from the cysteine through the phenylalanine. Only the CDR3 portion is preserved as DNA: 39 bases, with reading frame beginning at the first base. Here V drops 7 bases and J drops 8 bases, and the junction holds 6 bases not matched to any gene. The sample comes from a study of follicular helper T cells after annual influenza vaccination (dated by TCRdb to about 2017). General notes on the study: After each seasonal influenza vaccination, blood was collected on days 0, 7 and 28. Some subjects were followed across successive annual vaccinations spanning the 2013-2014, 2014-2015 and 2015-2016 seasons to study recall of cTfh clones. One week after vaccination, a second recruited cohort of approximately twelve subjects (Table S1) displayed a similar ICOS+CD38+ cTfh response. Multi-year samples were available from six subjects, with four subjects covering two vaccination seasons and two subjects covering three seasons. Samples from 2013-2014 were cryopreserved, whereas samples from 2015 were processed immediately after collection.

The time point label on this specimen signifies: 2014-2015 season, 7 days after vaccination. TCRB sequencing was used to follow sorted CD4 subsets from the blood of adults before and after they were given the seasonal inactivated influenza vaccine (Fluvarix). Subjects were considered eligible if community-dwelling and if influenza vaccine had not been received in the prior 6 months. Subjects were excluded for influenza vaccine contraindications, substance abuse, HIV/AIDS, active malignancy, immunomodulatory medication, or active illness such as respiratory infection. At each time point, about 40 to 110 mL of blood was collected. Ficoll-Paque PLUS or SepMate separation was used to isolate PBMC. As a non-Tfh subset for comparison, CXCR5- memory CD4 T cells were sorted. Cell subsets were sorted from PBMC on a BD FACS Aria before DNA extraction. Study-wide conclusions, independent of this receptor: Because only roughly 9-22% of the analyzed cells gave productive TCRB sequences, there was no way to sample rare clonotypes. In evaluating whether influenza clones were enriched, the possibility that the far larger non-cTfh compartments were undersampled could not be ruled out. Day 7 ICOS+CD38+ clones were most often found later in ICOS-CD38- cTfh, suggesting that subset may serve as a memory reservoir. Successive annual vaccinations recalled a recurrent oligoclonal ICOS+CD38+ cTfh response that contained tetramer and AIM influenza-specific clonotypes. ICOS+CD38+ cTfh clonality correlated with the frequency of that population, and its change correlated with the change in circulating plasmablast frequency.

Material: CXCR5- memory CD4+ T cells sorted from blood, obtained 7 days after influenza vaccination. What this sample's cell subset or site label stands for: CXCR5- memory CD4 T cells. The source is an adult who received the influenza vaccine. The chain is assembled from TRBV19 and TRBJ2-1; 9 bases in the junction line up with TRBD1. The CDR3 region has the sequence CASNRGQRDEQFF. The DNA sequence is given as TGTGCCAGTAACAGGGGGCAACGGGATGAGCAGTTCTTC.